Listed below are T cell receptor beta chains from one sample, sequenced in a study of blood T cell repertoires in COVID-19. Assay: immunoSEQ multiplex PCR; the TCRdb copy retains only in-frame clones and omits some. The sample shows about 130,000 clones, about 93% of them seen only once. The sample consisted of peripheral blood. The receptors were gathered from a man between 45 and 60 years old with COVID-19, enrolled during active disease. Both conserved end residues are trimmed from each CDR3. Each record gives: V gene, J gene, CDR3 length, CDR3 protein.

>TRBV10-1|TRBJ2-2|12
ASSETIVTGELF
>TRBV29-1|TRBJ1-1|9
SVVVRTEAF
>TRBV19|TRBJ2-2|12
ASKGQGRHGELF
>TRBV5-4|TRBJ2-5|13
ASSFYPGNQETQY
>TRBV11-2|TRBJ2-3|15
ASSLEGTPPPPDTQY
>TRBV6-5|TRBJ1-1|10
ASRQGSTEAF
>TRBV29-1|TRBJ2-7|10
SVRGGAYEQY
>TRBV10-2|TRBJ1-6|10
ASRTGDSPLH
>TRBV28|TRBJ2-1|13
ASSDRVGAYNEQF
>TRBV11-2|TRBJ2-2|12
ASSPQGSTGELF
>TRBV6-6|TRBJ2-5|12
ASSYRQEQETQY
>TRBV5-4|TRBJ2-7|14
ASSLERTGATYEQY
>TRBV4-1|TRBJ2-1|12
ASSQGQGRNEQF
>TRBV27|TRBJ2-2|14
ASSSPGQGVAGELF
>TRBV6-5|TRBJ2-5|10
ATGDHQETQY
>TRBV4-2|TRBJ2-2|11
ASSQARAGELF
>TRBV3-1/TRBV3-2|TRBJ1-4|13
ASSRGSGLGEKLF
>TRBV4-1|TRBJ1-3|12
ASSQDRARNTIY
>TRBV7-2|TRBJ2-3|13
ASTYSAGGPDTQY
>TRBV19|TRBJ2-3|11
ASSPGNTDTQY
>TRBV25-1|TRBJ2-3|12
ASRGGAATDTQY
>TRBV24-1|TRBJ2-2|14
ATSDFRVPNTGELF
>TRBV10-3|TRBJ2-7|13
AIRNLAESSYEQY
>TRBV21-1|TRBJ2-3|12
ASSKWTGTDTQY
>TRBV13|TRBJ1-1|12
ASSFGTGSPEAF
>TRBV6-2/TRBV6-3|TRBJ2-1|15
ASSYSQLAGSYNEQF
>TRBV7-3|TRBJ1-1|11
ASRSAANTEAF
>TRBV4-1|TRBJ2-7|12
ASSQEDKLYEQY
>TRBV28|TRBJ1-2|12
ASSLWGNAGGYT
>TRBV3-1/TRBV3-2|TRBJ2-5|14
ASSQRLAAYQETQY
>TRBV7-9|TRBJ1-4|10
ASSPGVGGLF
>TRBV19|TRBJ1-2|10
ATEGYGYGYT
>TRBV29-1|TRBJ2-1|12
SVDGGRIYNEQF
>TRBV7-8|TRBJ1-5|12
ASSSTGVREPQH